The 15 T cell receptor beta chains in this list originate from one sample, sequenced in a study of cytomegalovirus exposure and HLA in healthy donors. Sequencing was performed with immunoSEQ multiplex PCR; in TCRdb, only in-frame clones are kept and a portion is missing. The sample gives roughly 350,000 clones, 70% to 90% of which show up once; roughly 0.8% is in the top ten. What was sequenced was PBMCs. The origin of the receptors is a woman under 30 in good health and CMV-seronegative.

V is TRBV4-3 and J is TRBJ1-2; the D is unclear. Trimming removed 0 bases at V and 7 bases at J, with 12 bases between. The CDR3 spans 14 residues. Germline lookup yields CDR1 LGHNA and CDR2 YSLEER. The CDR3 bases are TGCGCCAGCAGCCAAGATTCGGGGTTTCGTGGCTACACCTTC. Residues: CASSQDSGFRGYTF.

V gene TRBV28 combines with J gene TRBJ2-6; D is unclear. Germline lookup yields CDR1 MDHEN and CDR2 SYDVKM. The CDR3 runs 17 residues. With 4 bases removed from V and 0 bases from J, the gap between germline ends came to 13 bases. CDR3 DNA sequence: TGTGCCAGCAGTTACGTAGACACTCTCTCTGGGGCCAACGTCCTGACTTTC. It translates to CASSYVDTLSGANVLTF.

The gene calls are TRBV6-4 and TRBJ1-5, with D perhaps matching TRBD1 (6 bases). The CDR3 length is 16 residues. The germline V gene encodes CDR1 MRHNA and CDR2 SNTAGT. Between the trimmed V and J ends, which lost 0 bases and 4 bases, there was a span of 13 bases. CDR3 sequence reads: CASSDSLGAGNQPQHF. CDR3 bases: TGTGCCAGCAGTGACTCGCTGGGGGCCGGGAATCAGCCCCAGCATTTT.

J is TRBJ2-7 and V is TRBV4-3; 7 bases agree with TRBD2. Trimming at V came to 4 bases and at J to 7 bases, leaving 22 bases not matched to a gene. The CDR3 length is 18 residues. Per the germline V gene, CDR1 is LGHNA and CDR2 is YSLEER. CDR3 in amino acids: CASSREYQLAVTPGEQYF. In DNA, the CDR3 is TGCGCCAGCAGCCGAGAATACCAGCTAGCGGTTACGCCGGGGGAGCAGTACTTC.

V is TRBV21-1 and J is TRBJ2-1; the D call in the table, TRBD1, was not verified against the DNA. TRBV21-1 is an annotated pseudogene. This CDR3 is built from 15 residues. CDR3 in amino acids: CASSTQGRGDNEQFF. The DNA for the CDR3 is TGTGCCAGCAGCACCCAGGGTAGGGGCGACAATGAGCAGTTCTTC.

The chain joins TRBV4-1 to TRBJ1-2, with 8 nucleotides matching TRBD1. CDR1 is MGHRA and CDR2 is YSYEKL in the germline V gene. V lost 0 bases and J lost 4; bases outside the gene matches: 4. The CDR3 is 15 amino acids. Here the CDR3 reads CASSQEDRVGYGYTF. The CDR3 nucleotides read TGCGCCAGCAGCCAAGAGGACAGGGTAGGCTATGGCTACACCTTC.

In this sample, this clone turned up a few times. V and J are TRBV7-8 and TRBJ2-2; 8 bases map to TRBD1. The V and J ends lost 5 bases and 5 bases, in that order; junction bases with no gene match: 7. CDR1 and CDR2 from the germline V gene are SGHVS and FQNEAQ. The CDR3 consists of 15 residues. This CDR3 is CASSTRTGPTGELFF. DNA for the CDR3: TGTGCCAGCAGCACCCGGACAGGGCCGACCGGGGAGCTGTTTTTT.

The chain uses TRBV7-9 and TRBJ2-7; D perhaps matches TRBD2 (6 bases). CDR3 length: 13 residues. Germline assignment: CDR1 SEHNR and CDR2 FQNEAQ (reference sequence). V lost 6 bases and J lost 1, with 10 bases in between. The CDR3 sequence is CASSSGSSYEQYF. DNA of the CDR3: TGTGCCAGCAGTTCCGGGAGTTCCTACGAGCAGTACTTC.

Worth noting for this clone: This specimen includes other DNA sequences encoding the same CDR3. The chain recombines TRBV6-1 with TRBJ1-5, with 8 bases matching TRBD1. CDR1 and CDR2 (germline): MNHNS, SASEGT. The CDR3 is 15 residues long. V dropped 3 bases and J dropped 2; count of bases not matched to a gene: 3. The CDR3 DNA reads as TGTGCCAGCAGTGACGTACAGGGGGGCAATCAGCCCCAGCATTTT. Its translation: CASSDVQGGNQPQHF.

The V and J genes are TRBV10-3 and TRBJ2-7; TRBD2 is a possible D gene (6 bases). V gave up 10 bases and J gave up 3 bases, with 16 bases separating them. The CDR3 covers 13 residues. The germline CDR1 and CDR2 sequences are ENHRY and SYGVKD. The CDR3: CASRREGNYEQYF. The CDR3 region has the DNA TGTGCCAGCCGGAGGGAAGGGAACTACGAGCAGTACTTC.

The CDR3, as DNA: TGTGCCAGCAGCTCCGGGACTCGCGGTACGCAGTATTTT. It is translated as CASSSGTRGTQYF. The rearrangement joins TRBV7-2 to TRBJ2-3; D possibly corresponds to TRBD2 (6 bases). V was cut by 4 bases and J by 8 bases, with 13 bases left in between. This CDR3 comprises 13 residues. The germline V gene encodes CDR1 SGHTA and CDR2 FQGNSA. Full variable domain (remainder filled in from reference TRBV7-2 and TRBJ2-3): GAGVSQSPSNKVTEKGKDVELRCDPISGHTALYWYRQSLGQGLEFLIYFQGNSAPDKSGLPSDRFSAERTGGSVSTLTIQRTQQEDSAVYLCASSSGTRGTQYFGPGTRLTVL.

CDR3 loop: CAWSVGDEKLFF. The CDR3, as DNA: TGTGCCTGGAGTGTAGGGGATGAAAAACTGTTTTTT. The rearrangement joins TRBV30 to TRBJ1-4, with a tentative D call TRBD1 (5 bases). V was pared by 0 bases and J by 6 bases, with 5 bases between. The CDR3 contains 12 residues. In germline, CDR1 is GTSNPN, CDR2 SVGIG (reference sequence).

The chain has TRBV27 and TRBJ2-3, with 10 bases lining up with TRBD2. Germline V lookup: CDR1 MNHEY, CDR2 SMNVEV (reference sequence). CDR3 length equals 16 residues. V dropped 5 bases and J dropped 1; count of bases not matched to a gene: 6. The CDR3 DNA follows: TGTGCCAGCAGTATCCTAGCGGGAGTTGGCACAGATACGCAGTATTTT. It specifies CASSILAGVGTDTQYF.

CDR3 sequence (DNA): TGTGCCAGCTCAACGAACTCGGACAGCTTAGAAAAACTGTTTTTT. Amino acid sequence: CASSTNSDSLEKLFF. This sequence joins TRBV18 and TRBJ1-4, with D perhaps matching TRBD1 (6 bases). Germline V gene lookup returns CDR1 KGHSH and CDR2 LQKENI. The CDR3 has 15 residues. V was pared by 5 bases and J by 8 bases, with 18 bases between. Supplemented by reference TRBV18 and TRBJ1-4, the full variable domain reads NAGVMQNPRHLVRRRGQEARLRCSPMKGHSHVYWYRQLPEEGLKFMVYLQKENIIDESGMPKERFSAEFPKEGPSILRIQQVVRGDSAAYFCASSTNSDSLEKLFFGSGTQLSVL.

The rearrangement links TRBV4-3 to TRBJ2-6, with 7 positions matching TRBD2. V dropped 2 bases and J dropped 10; count of bases not matched to a gene: 8. CDR3 length: 15 residues. Germline CDR1 is LGHNA and CDR2 is YSLEER. The CDR3 sequence is CASSQRGWEGNVLTF. Written as DNA, the CDR3 is TGCGCCAGCAGCCAAAGGGGCTGGGAGGGAAACGTCCTGACTTTC.